The TCR beta chain described here comes from a study of T cells in Graves' hyperthyroidism and ophthalmopathy. The definition of stable Graves' hyperthyroidism was no ophthalmopathy progression within 18 months. It was RNA transcripts that yielded the amplified TCR beta CDR3 regions. The primer set for the first-round RT-PCR of the TCR CDR3 was HTBI. In TCRdb, the multiplex PCR reads were re-called with MiXCR into one record per CDR3 protein. Of roughly 93,000 distinct CDR3 sequences listed, approximately 39% are singletons. The receptor was derived from a woman younger than 45 with Graves' hyperthyroidism. Sequenced: peripheral blood or thyroid tissue (not recorded which).

CDR3 DNA: TGCAGTGCTTCACGAGCGGGAGTGGTAGAGACCCAGTACTTC. Translation: CSASRAGVVETQYF. V usage is TRBV20-1 and J usage is TRBJ2-5; 8 nucleotides agree with TRBD2. There are 14 residues in the CDR3. Per germline, CDR1 DFQATT and CDR2 SNEGSKA (reference sequence). The V and J ends lost 5 bases and 4 bases, in that order; junction bases with no gene match: 9.